Sequencing of this T cell receptor beta chain was carried out in a study of T-cell memory formation after mild COVID-19. TCRdb called the 5' RACE reads again in MiXCR, with one record for every CDR3 protein. Among about 150,000 distinct CDR3 sequences, 20% to 25% were seen once, and the ten largest hold approximately 24%. This clonotype has a handful of counts. The clonotype was recovered from an adult woman who had mild COVID-19 (a few samples of this study predate the infection). Cell type and time point are not known. The source material was PBMCs or a T cell subset sorted from them (not recorded which).

The CDR3 DNA reads TGTGCCACCAGTGACGCTGGACTAGCGGGAGATGGGGATACGCAGTATTTT. This gives the protein CATSDAGLAGDGDTQYF. This chain links TRBV24-1 with TRBJ2-3; 13 positions match TRBD2. The CDR3 is 17 amino acids. Per the germline V gene, CDR1 is KGHDR and CDR2 is SFDVKD. The V segment lost 4 bases and the J segment 6 bases; nucleotides outside the gene matches: 9.